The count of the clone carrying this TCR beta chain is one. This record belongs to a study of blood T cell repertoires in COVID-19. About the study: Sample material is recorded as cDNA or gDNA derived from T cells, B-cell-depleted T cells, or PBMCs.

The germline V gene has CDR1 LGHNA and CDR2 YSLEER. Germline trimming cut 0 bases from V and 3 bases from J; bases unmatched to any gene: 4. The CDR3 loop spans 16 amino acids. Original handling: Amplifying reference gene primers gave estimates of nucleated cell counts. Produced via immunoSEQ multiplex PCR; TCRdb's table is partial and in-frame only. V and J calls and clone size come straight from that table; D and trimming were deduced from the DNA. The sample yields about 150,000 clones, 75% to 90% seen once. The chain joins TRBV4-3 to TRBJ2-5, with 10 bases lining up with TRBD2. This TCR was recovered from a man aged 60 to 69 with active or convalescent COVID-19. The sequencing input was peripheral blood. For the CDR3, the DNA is TGCGCCAGCAGCCAAGATTTCCTAGCGGGAGAAGAGACCCAGTACTTC. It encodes CASSQDFLAGEETQYF.